A single sample gave rise to the 29 T cell receptor beta chains below, sequenced in a study of identifying expanded T cells in peripheral blood. TCRdb's table, derived via immunoSEQ multiplex PCR, lists solely in-frame clones and lacks some. The sample has 50,000 or so clones, about 92% seen once. Sequenced sample: blood. The receptor set was obtained from a person between 18 and 75 years old in good health.

The chain employs TRBV7-9 and TRBJ2-7, with a tentative D call TRBD2 (5 bases). Germline V gives CDR1 SEHNR, CDR2 FQNEAQ (reference sequence). This CDR3 has 15 amino acids. Trimming took off 5 bases at V and 1 base at J, with 15 bases between the two ends. CDR3 sequence: CASSLGSSLSYEQYF. The CDR3 region has the DNA TGTGCCAGCAGCCTAGGGTCTAGCCTTTCCTACGAGCAGTACTTC.

V gene TRBV6-1 combines with J gene TRBJ1-1, with D perhaps matching TRBD1 (6 bases). Trimming cost V 6 bases and J 7 bases, with 15 bases left between them. The CDR3 length is 13 residues. Germline assignment: CDR1 MNHNS and CDR2 SASEGT. The CDR3 DNA reads TGTGCCAGCAGCCCCAGAACAGGGATTGAAGCTTTCTTT. Amino acid sequence: CASSPRTGIEAFF.

The V call is TRBV27, the J call TRBJ1-5; D is undetermined. The CDR3 spans 14 residues. V was shortened by 2 bases and J by 7 bases, with 12 bases between the two germline ends. Germline assignment: CDR1 MNHEY and CDR2 SMNVEV (reference sequence). The CDR3 protein is CASSLKAGGQPQHF. The DNA for the CDR3 is TGTGCCAGCAGTTTAAAGGCAGGAGGCCAGCCCCAGCATTTT.

CDR3 region: CASSPAGLTRSTDTQYF. As DNA, the CDR3 is TGTGCCAGCTCACCCGCGGGACTCACAAGATCCACAGATACGCAGTATTTT. The V gene is TRBV18, the J gene TRBJ2-3; D perhaps matches TRBD2 (6 bases). The V end lost 3 bases, the J end lost 2 bases, and 18 bases lay between the germline ends. The CDR3 extends over 17 amino acids. The germline CDR1 and CDR2 sequences are KGHSH and LQKENI.

This clone has only one observation. This rearrangement joins TRBV27 to TRBJ1-1; possibly TRBD1 for D (5 bases). Germline V CDR1 and CDR2: MNHEY, SMNVEV (reference sequence). This CDR3 has 14 amino acids. The germline V and J ends were trimmed by 2 bases and 4 bases, with 11 bases remaining between them. CDR3 loop: CASSLGGVGTEAFF. The CDR3 DNA is TGTGCCAGCAGTTTAGGGGGTGTCGGCACTGAAGCTTTCTTT.

This clone was detected only once. This chain connects TRBV6-6 to TRBJ1-1; D not certain. V was shortened by 2 bases and J by 1 base, with 5 bases between the two germline ends. The CDR3 spans 13 residues. Looked up from germline, CDR1 is MNHNY and CDR2 is SVGAGI (reference sequence). CDR3 DNA sequence: TGTGCCAGCAGTTACGGGGAGAACACTGAAGCTTTCTTT. It specifies CASSYGENTEAFF.

This rearrangement joins TRBV9 to TRBJ2-1; 11 bases are shared with TRBD2. The CDR3 spans 15 residues. The germline V gene has CDR1 SGDLS and CDR2 YYNGEE. After removal of 3 bases from V and 9 bases from J, the junction contained 8 bases not matched to a gene. CDR3 amino acids: CASSGLAGGRSEQFF. The CDR3 bases are TGTGCCAGCAGCGGATTAGCGGGAGGGAGGAGTGAGCAGTTCTTC.

The chain couples TRBV29-1 to TRBJ2-7; 9 nucleotides line up with TRBD1. Germline CDR1 SQVTM, CDR2 ANQGSEA. The CDR3 extends over 13 amino acids. V was pared by 6 bases and J by 1 base, with 4 bases of the junction left unmatched. In DNA form, the CDR3 reads TGCAGCGTGTCCGGGACAGGGTCCTACGAGCAGTACTTC. Translated, it gives CSVSGTGSYEQYF.

For the CDR3, the DNA is TGCAGCGTTGCAGGAGGGGAGGTGAACACTGAAGCTTTCTTT. Translation: CSVAGGEVNTEAFF. The chain recombines TRBV29-1 with TRBJ1-1, with D tentatively TRBD1 (5 bases). V dropped 4 bases and J dropped 0 bases, with 12 bases sitting between them. Germline V gives CDR1 SQVTM, CDR2 ANQGSEA. The CDR3 consists of 14 residues.

This sequence joins TRBV18 and TRBJ1-2; D not certain. This CDR3 spans 14 amino acids. Germline V lookup: CDR1 KGHSH, CDR2 LQKENI. Trimming took off 3 bases at V and 2 bases at J, with 10 bases between the two ends. CDR3 region: CASSPYMGNYGYTF. The CDR3 DNA follows: TGTGCCAGCTCACCCTACATGGGGAACTATGGCTACACCTTC.

The chain couples TRBV7-9 to TRBJ1-1; D not resolved. The CDR3 loop spans 12 amino acids. Germline CDR1 SEHNR, CDR2 FQNEAQ (reference sequence). Trimming cost V 5 bases and J 11 bases, with 15 bases left between them. CDR3 loop: CASSPDRKGAFF. The CDR3 bases are TGTGCCAGCAGCCCTGACCGCAAAGGGGCTTTCTTT.

V usage is TRBV7-3 and J usage is TRBJ2-1; 12 bases map to TRBD2. The CDR3 covers 15 residues. Per the germline V gene, CDR1 is SGHTA and CDR2 is FQGTGA. Trimming took 5 bases from V and 7 from J; bases not matched to a gene: 6. Here the CDR3 DNA reads TGTGCCAGCAGCGATCCGGGACTAGCGGGTAATGAGCAGTTCTTC. Amino acid sequence: CASSDPGLAGNEQFF.

The V and J genes are TRBV6-1 and TRBJ1-5, with D uncertain. The CDR3 runs to 13 residues. Per the germline V gene, CDR1 is MNHNS and CDR2 is SASEGT. Trimming shortened V by 6 bases and J by 7 bases, and 13 bases separated the two germline ends. The CDR3 DNA sequence: TGTGCCAGCAGGGTATTGGGTGGACAGCCCCAGCATTTT. Translation: CASRVLGGQPQHF.

The genes are TRBV5-1 and TRBJ1-6; D not certain. Trimming left V 0 bases short and J 10 bases short, with 8 bases between. This CDR3 comprises 13 residues. Germline CDR1 reads SGHRS; CDR2 reads YFSETQ. In DNA, the CDR3 is TGCGCCAGCAGCTTGGTTTCGATGTCACCCCTCCACTTT. This codes for CASSLVSMSPLHF.

The CDR3 sequence is CASGQDSYEQYF. CDR3 DNA sequence: TGTGCCAGCGGGCAGGATTCCTACGAGCAGTACTTC. The chain is built from TRBV28 and TRBJ2-7; no clear D gene. The germline V and J ends were trimmed by 8 bases and 1 base, with 9 bases remaining between them. The V gene's germline CDR1 is MDHEN and CDR2 SYDVKM. The CDR3 is 12 residues long.

The chain has TRBV19 and TRBJ2-7; 14 positions agree with TRBD2. The trim removed 6 bases at V and 0 bases at J, leaving 16 bases unmatched. The CDR3 runs to 20 residues. Germline loops: CDR1 LNHDA, CDR2 SQIVND (reference sequence). The CDR3 spells CASRPGLAGEFYMGSYEQYF. CDR3 DNA: TGTGCCAGTAGGCCGGGACTAGCGGGAGAGTTTTATATGGGCTCCTACGAGCAGTACTTC.

The V and J genes are TRBV7-8 and TRBJ2-1, with 12 bases aligning to TRBD2. The V gene's germline CDR1 is SGHVS and CDR2 FQNEAQ. This CDR3 has 16 amino acids. After removal of 5 bases from V and 3 bases from J, the junction contained 5 bases not matched to a gene. CDR3 amino acids: CASSPLTSGGYNEQFF. As DNA, the CDR3 is TGTGCCAGCAGCCCGCTGACTAGCGGGGGCTACAATGAGCAGTTCTTC. Combining the CDR3 with reference TRBV7-8 and TRBJ2-1 gives the whole variable domain GAGVSQSPRYKVAKRGQDVALRCDPISGHVSLFWYQQALGQGPEFLTYFQNEAQLDKSGLPSDRFFAERPEGSVSTLKIQRTQQEDSAVYLCASSPLTSGGYNEQFFGPGTRLTVL.

V usage is TRBV9 and J usage is TRBJ2-3, with D maybe TRBD2 (6 bases). Germline assignment: CDR1 SGDLS and CDR2 YYNGEE. The CDR3 consists of 13 residues. V was pared by 3 bases and J by 3 bases, with 8 bases between. The CDR3: CASSEGTTDTQYF. CDR3 DNA: TGTGCCAGCAGCGAAGGGACTACAGATACGCAGTATTTT.

This clone has only one observation. J is TRBJ2-2 and V is TRBV28; no definite D call. V was cut by 4 bases and J by 6 bases, with 3 bases left in between. From germline, CDR1 is MDHEN and CDR2 SYDVKM. The CDR3 sequence is 11 residues long. The CDR3 coding sequence is TGTGCCAGCAGTTCTGCCGGGGAGCTGTTTTTT. Amino acids: CASSSAGELFF.

This sequence joins TRBV28 and TRBJ2-2; 9 nucleotides align to TRBD1. The V segment lost 5 bases and the J segment 4 bases; nucleotides outside the gene matches: 11. The CDR3 has 17 residues. CDR1 MDHEN and CDR2 SYDVKM come from the germline V gene. The CDR3 region has the DNA TGTGCCAGCAGTCGGAACCGGGACAGGGTTCCCACCGGGGAGCTGTTTTTT. Protein sequence: CASSRNRDRVPTGELFF.

The chain is built from TRBV7-2 and TRBJ2-7, with D possibly TRBD2 on 6 matching bases. The CDR3 loop spans 14 amino acids. Trimming removed 3 bases from V and 4 bases from J, with 13 bases in between. Germline values: CDR1 SGHTA, CDR2 FQGNSA. CDR3 amino acids: CASSLAVRGYEQYF. In DNA, the CDR3 is TGTGCCAGCAGCTTGGCCGTCCGGGGGTACGAGCAGTACTTC.

The V gene is TRBV4-3, the J gene TRBJ2-7; weak D call: TRBD1 (6 bases). Trimming left V 2 bases short and J 3 bases short, with 14 bases between. Germline CDR1 reads LGHNA; CDR2 reads YSLEER. This CDR3 has 15 residues. The CDR3: CASSQWQGPNYEQYF. DNA of the CDR3: TGCGCCAGCAGCCAATGGCAGGGGCCCAACTACGAGCAGTACTTC.

This chain links TRBV6-1 with TRBJ1-1, with TRBD1 matching over 7 bases. V was clipped by 1 base and J by 4 bases; unmatched bases: 6. The CDR3 has 15 residues. Germline CDR1 reads MNHNS; CDR2 reads SASEGT. This CDR3 reads CASSEDGTEGTEAFF. The CDR3 DNA reads TGTGCCAGCAGTGAAGATGGGACAGAGGGCACTGAAGCTTTCTTT.

The rearrangement joins TRBV15 to TRBJ1-1; D uncertain. V shed 0 bases and J shed 7 bases, with 6 bases lying between them. Germline CDR1 reads LNHNV; CDR2 reads YYDKDF (reference sequence). This CDR3 has 12 residues. The CDR3 here is CATSRDTVEAFF. DNA of the CDR3: TGTGCCACCAGCAGAGATACGGTTGAAGCTTTCTTT.

The chain carries TRBV9 and TRBJ1-1, with TRBD1 matching 8 bases. The CDR3 is 13 residues long. The germline CDR1 and CDR2 sequences are SGDLS and YYNGEE. The V segment lost 2 bases and the J segment 5 bases; nucleotides outside the gene matches: 2. In DNA, the CDR3 is TGTGCCAGCAGCGTGAACAGGGGGACTGAAGCTTTCTTT. Translated, it gives CASSVNRGTEAFF. The whole variable domain, filled in from reference TRBV9 and TRBJ1-1, reads DSGVTQTPKHLITATGQRVTLRCSPRSGDLSVYWYQQSLDQGLQFLIQYYNGEERAKGNILERFSAQQFPDLHSELNLSSLELGDSALYFCASSVNRGTEAFFGQGTRLTVV.

As DNA, the CDR3 is TGTGCCAGCAGCCCCCGTGGGGTAGGCAATCAGCCCCAGCATTTT. It is translated as CASSPRGVGNQPQHF. V and J are TRBV5-8 and TRBJ1-5; D unclear. Germline V gene data show CDR1 as SGHTS and CDR2 as YDEGEE. V lost 4 bases to trimming and J lost 2 bases, with 13 bases between them. The CDR3 length is 15 residues.

V usage is TRBV9 and J usage is TRBJ2-2; D possibly corresponds to TRBD2 (6 bases). From germline, CDR1 is SGDLS and CDR2 YYNGEE. This CDR3 region has 17 residues. The V and J ends lost 0 bases and 1 base respectively, with 13 bases between them. The CDR3 DNA is TGTGCCAGCAGCGTAGAGGGAGGACCGTTGAACACCGGGGAGCTGTTTTTT. Its translation is CASSVEGGPLNTGELFF. Looking up the rest from reference TRBV9 and TRBJ2-2 gives the full variable domain: DSGVTQTPKHLITATGQRVTLRCSPRSGDLSVYWYQQSLDQGLQFLIQYYNGEERAKGNILERFSAQQFPDLHSELNLSSLELGDSALYFCASSVEGGPLNTGELFFGEGSRLTVL.

To note about this clone: The germline gene is not matched at one end of the junction; a read error may be the cause. The chain combines TRBV13 with TRBJ2-6; a weak D match, TRBD1 (6 bases). The CDR3 length is 17 residues. Germline CDR1 reads PRHDT; CDR2 reads FYEKMQ (reference sequence). The CDR3 DNA reads TGTGCCAGCGGCTTAGGGGGACATAGCTCTGGGGCCAACGTCCTGACTTTC. Translation: CASGLGGHSSGANVLTF.

Concerning this clone itself: This sample includes further DNA sequences coding for the same CDR3. The chain carries TRBV7-2 and TRBJ2-4, with 8 bases lining up with TRBD2. The CDR3 sequence is 15 residues long. Germline-derived CDR1 and CDR2 are SGHTA and FQGNSA. The V gene end was trimmed by 0 bases and the J gene end by 6 bases; junction bases not matched to a gene: 4. CDR3 sequence (DNA): TGTGCCAGCAGCTTAGCGCCAACTAGCGGAAACATTCAGTACTTC. It yields the protein CASSLAPTSGNIQYF.